A selection of T cell receptor beta chains follows, all from one sample in a study of blood T cell repertoires in COVID-19. TCRdb keeps only in-frame clones here, not all; method: immunoSEQ multiplex PCR. The sample contains about 110,000 clones, approximately 85% of which appear only once. The material sequenced was peripheral blood. The receptor set was obtained from a human donor in a cohort sampled during active COVID-19. Each CDR3 is given with its conserved first and last residue. D genes are given only for firm matches. Clone sizes are given selectively: once, few, many, or a class where the clone is expanded.

>.|TRBD1|TRBJ2-4|TRBV3-1/TRBV3-2|13
TGTGCCAGCAGCGCCGGGACAGGGACGCATCAGTACTTC
CASSAGTGTHQYF
>.|.|TRBJ2-7|TRBV4-1|15
TGCGCCAGCAGCCAGATGACAGGATTATCCTACGAGCAGTACTTC
CASSQMTGLSYEQYF
>.|.|TRBJ2-1|TRBV15|17
TGTGCCACCAGCCCCACTCGGGCTAGCGTTTCCTACAATGAGCAGTTCTTC
CATSPTRASVSYNEQFF
>once|.|TRBJ2-1|TRBV7-9|16
TGTGCCAGCAGCCGCACCGCAGGGGGAGGCCCAAATGAGCAGTTCTTC
CASSRTAGGGPNEQFF
>.|.|TRBJ1-2|TRBV4-2|15
TGTGCCAGCAGCCAAGGGGGAGGCAGTAACTATGGCTACACCTTC
CASSQGGGSNYGYTF
>few|.|TRBJ1-6|TRBV18|18
TGTGCCAGCTCACAGCTTCCTGTGGGGACTGTAGATAATTCACCCCTCCACTTT
CASSQLPVGTVDNSPLHF
>.|TRBD1|TRBJ1-1|TRBV2|13
TGTGCCAGCACCCAAGAAGGGGGCGGTGAAGCTTTCTTT
CASTQEGGGEAFF
>.|.|TRBJ1-1|TRBV28|15
TGTGCCAGCACCCCTGGTAGGACAAGAGGTACTGAAGCTTTCTTT
CASTPGRTRGTEAFF
>.|TRBD1|TRBJ1-2|TRBV27|16
TGTGCCAGCACCCCCTATCGGGGGACAGATCTTTATGGCTACACCTTC
CASTPYRGTDLYGYTF
>once|.|TRBJ2-2|TRBV11-2|17
TGTGCCAGCAGCTTAGATGAATACACAGTGAACACCGGGGAGCTGTTTTTT
CASSLDEYTVNTGELFF
>.|.|TRBJ1-2|TRBV6-5|16
TGTGCCAGCAGTTCCCTGGGGGCAGGGGTTGACTATGGCTACACCTTC
CASSSLGAGVDYGYTF
>.|.|TRBJ2-7|TRBV14|14
TGTGCCAGCAGCCTTGGGACTCCCCCTTACGAGCAGTACTTC
CASSLGTPPYEQYF
>.|TRBD1|TRBJ1-2|TRBV28|13
TGTGCCAGCAGCGAGGGACAGAAGGGAGGCTACACCTTC
CASSEGQKGGYTF
>.|.|TRBJ2-5|TRBV5-1|15
TGCGCCAGCAGCTTGACCCCGAGCAGGGGTGAGACCCAGTACTTC
CASSLTPSRGETQYF
>.|.|TRBJ2-7|TRBV12-3/TRBV12-4|11
TGTGCCAGCAGTTTACTCTACGAGCAGTACTTC
CASSLLYEQYF
>.|TRBD2|TRBJ2-1|TRBV7-9|16
TGTGCCAGCAGCCTCATGAGCGGGATGATCTACAATGAGCAGTTCTTC
CASSLMSGMIYNEQFF
>.|.|TRBJ1-1|TRBV2|13
TGTGCCAGCAGAACCACTCCCCGGGGGGAAGCTTTCTTT
CASRTTPRGEAFF